A selection of T cell receptor beta chains follows, all from one sample in a study of blood T cell repertoires in COVID-19. TCRdb keeps only in-frame clones here, not all; method: immunoSEQ multiplex PCR. This table holds about 400,000 clones, around 90% found once. The specimen was peripheral blood. All receptors come from a middle-aged man with acute or convalescent COVID-19. Both conserved end residues are part of each CDR3. A D gene is named only where the DNA matches it firmly. Rows may omit the clone size; those that give it use once, few, many or a size class.

>TRBJ1-5|.|TRBV21-1|.
TGTGCCAGCAGCAAAGGAGCAGGGGCCGGGGGCAATCAGCCCCAGCATTTT
CASSKGAGAGGNQPQHF
>TRBJ2-2|.|TRBV5-1|.
TGCGCCAGCAGCTTGGCCCCGGGAACCGGGGAGCTGTTTTTT
CASSLAPGTGELFF
>TRBJ2-2|.|TRBV18|.
TGTGCCAGCTCACCAGAGTTGGACACCGGGGAGCTGTTTTTT
CASSPELDTGELFF
>TRBJ1-5|TRBD1|TRBV7-8|.
TGTGCCAGCAGCTTACAGTTGGGGACAGCGAGATATAGCAATCAGCCCCAGCATTTT
CASSLQLGTARYSNQPQHF
>TRBJ2-5|.|TRBV10-3|.
TGTGCCATCAGTGAGGGCACCCAGTACTTC
CAISEGTQYF
>TRBJ2-2|TRBD1|TRBV5-1|.
TGCGCCAGCGAAGGGACAGGGAACACCGGGGAGCTGTTTTTT
CASEGTGNTGELFF
>TRBJ1-3|TRBD1|TRBV2|.
TGTGCCAGCAGTGTGGGGGACAGGGGCTCTGGAAACACCATATATTTT
CASSVGDRGSGNTIYF
>TRBJ1-1|TRBD1|TRBV5-1|.
TGCGCCAGCAGCTTGGACGGGGACAGTGAAGCTTTCTTT
CASSLDGDSEAFF
>TRBJ2-5|.|TRBV29-1|once
TGCAGCGTGGCCCAGGGATTCCAAGAGACCCAGTACTTC
CSVAQGFQETQYF
>TRBJ2-1|.|TRBV6-2/TRBV6-3|many
TGTGCCAGCAGCCAATCCCCGCGGTCTGATGAGCAGTTCTTC
CASSQSPRSDEQFF
>TRBJ2-1|.|TRBV7-2|once
TGTGCCAGCAGCTTAGCGGGAGGGGGAGTCTACAATGAGCAGTTCTTC
CASSLAGGGVYNEQFF
>TRBJ1-2|TRBD1|TRBV11-2|.
TGTGCCAGCAGCGCCCGACAGGGCAGCGGGGGAAACTATGGCTACACCTTC
CASSARQGSGGNYGYTF
>TRBJ1-1|.|TRBV11-2|.
TGTGCCAGCAGCCTGGGGGGGTTCAACACTCACAGGGCGAACACTGAAGCTTTCTTT
CASSLGGFNTHRANTEAFF
>TRBJ1-2|.|TRBV15|.
TGTGCCACCAGCAGAGTCGGGGGGCGCGATGTAGGCTACACCTTC
CATSRVGGRDVGYTF
>TRBJ1-2|TRBD1|TRBV7-2|.
TGTGCCAGCAGCTTAGCGGACAGGGAGCTCTATGGCTACACCTTC
CASSLADRELYGYTF
>TRBJ2-5|.|TRBV6-2/TRBV6-3|.
TGTGCCAGCAGTTATTTCGTCCAAGAGACCCAGTACTTC
CASSYFVQETQYF
>TRBJ2-6|TRBD1|TRBV11-2|.
TGTGCCAGCAGCTTAGAGGCCGGGACAGGGACCAGTTCTGGGGCCAACGTCCTGACTTTC
CASSLEAGTGTSSGANVLTF
>TRBJ2-7|.|TRBV5-6|.
TGTGCCAGCAGCCGCGGACGGGGCGAGCAGTACTTC
CASSRGRGEQYF
>TRBJ1-6|TRBD1|TRBV19|.
TGTGCCAGTCAAAAAGCCGCTCAGGGGGCTAGTTCACCCCTCCACTTT
CASQKAAQGASSPLHF
>TRBJ2-7|.|TRBV11-2|.
TGTGCCAGCAGCCCGGGCTACGAGCAGTACTTC
CASSPGYEQYF
>TRBJ2-7|TRBD2|TRBV15|once
TGTGCCACCAGCAGATACCTAGCGGGAGATCACGGGTACGAGCAGTACTTC
CATSRYLAGDHGYEQYF
>TRBJ1-2|TRBD1|TRBV5-4|.
TGTGCCAGCAGCCCCTGGACAGGCTCTGGCTACACCTTC
CASSPWTGSGYTF
>TRBJ2-5|.|TRBV14|.
TGTGCCAGCAGCCAAGTCATTCAAGAGACCCAGTACTTC
CASSQVIQETQYF
>TRBJ2-3|TRBD2|TRBV5-1|.
TGCGCCAGCAGCTTAGAAACTAGCGGGAGCACAGATACGCAGTATTTT
CASSLETSGSTDTQYF
>TRBJ1-1|.|TRBV29-1|.
TGCAGCGTTGAAGCGGAAGGCGCGGGAGCTTTCTTT
CSVEAEGAGAFF
>TRBJ1-3|.|TRBV11-2|.
TGTGCCAGCAGCTCGACAGCAAACTACGCTGGAAACACCATATATTTT
CASSSTANYAGNTIYF
>TRBJ1-6|.|TRBV25-1|.
TGTGCCACCGACTCACAGGGCTCACCCCTCCACTTT
CATDSQGSPLHF
>TRBJ2-1|.|TRBV5-4|once
TGTGCCAGCAGCTTCGGGGAGTTCAATGAGCAGTTCTTC
CASSFGEFNEQFF
>TRBJ1-1|.|TRBV4-1|.
TGCGCCAGCAGCCTTGGGGGGAGGAACACTGAAGCTTTCTTT
CASSLGGRNTEAFF
>TRBJ2-2|.|TRBV3-1/TRBV3-2|.
TGTGCCAGCAGCCCAAGGGCAGGGGTTGCCGGGGAGCTGTTTTTT
CASSPRAGVAGELFF
>TRBJ2-7|.|TRBV7-3|few
TGTGCCAGCAGCTTCTCCCATCTGGACTTAAAGTACTTC
CASSFSHLDLKYF
>TRBJ1-4|.|TRBV9|.
TGTGCCAGCAGCGTAAGACAGAATGAAAAACTGTTTTTT
CASSVRQNEKLFF
>TRBJ1-4|.|TRBV3-1/TRBV3-2|.
TGTGCCAGCAGCCAAGAGGCCTGGAATGAAAAACTGTTTTTT
CASSQEAWNEKLFF
>TRBJ1-5|TRBD1|TRBV6-5|.
TGTGCCAGCAGTCCAAGGGGGCGCGGCAATCAGCCCCAGCATTTT
CASSPRGRGNQPQHF
>TRBJ2-2|TRBD2|TRBV6-4|once
TGTGCCAGCAGTGCTAGCGGGAGCACCGGGGAGCTGTTTTTT
CASSASGSTGELFF
>TRBJ1-6|TRBD1|TRBV3-1/TRBV3-2|.
TGTGCCAGCAGCCAAGACAGGGGGCGAAATTCACCCCTCCACTTT
CASSQDRGRNSPLHF
>TRBJ2-5|TRBD2|TRBV6-4|.
TGTGCCAGCAGTGAGACTAGCGGGGCCCAAGAGACCCAGTACTTC
CASSETSGAQETQYF
>TRBJ1-2|.|TRBV7-9|.
TGTGCCAGCAGCTTTTCCACTCACGGAGACGAACCCTATGGCTACACCTTC
CASSFSTHGDEPYGYTF
>TRBJ2-3|.|TRBV12-3/TRBV12-4|once
TGTGCCAGCACCCCGGGAGATACGCAGTATTTT
CASTPGDTQYF
>TRBJ1-1|.|TRBV4-1|.
TGCGCCAGCAGCCAAAGAGGTCGGGGGAACACTGAAGCTTTCTTT
CASSQRGRGNTEAFF
>TRBJ2-7|.|TRBV29-1|.
TGCAGCGTTGCCCCTTGGCAGACCTACGAGCAGTACTTC
CSVAPWQTYEQYF
>TRBJ2-1|.|TRBV4-1|.
TGCGCCAGCAGCCAAGGGCGACGGGATGAGCAGTTCTTC
CASSQGRRDEQFF
>TRBJ1-4|TRBD1|TRBV28|.
TGTGCCAGCAGCCTACAGGGGCCCGGTACTAATGAAAAACTGTTTTTT
CASSLQGPGTNEKLFF
>TRBJ2-2|.|TRBV9|.
TGTGCCAGCAGCGTGGGTCCGGCGTCGGGCACCGGGGAGCTGTTTTTT
CASSVGPASGTGELFF
>TRBJ1-5|.|TRBV27|.
TGTGCCAGCAGGATATCGACGCGGGGGGATCAGCCCCAGCATTTT
CASRISTRGDQPQHF
>TRBJ2-7|TRBD1|TRBV27|once
TGTGCCAGCAGTTTCCTTGCCGACAGGGCCTACGAGCAGTACTTC
CASSFLADRAYEQYF
>TRBJ2-7|.|TRBV6-2/TRBV6-3|.
TGTGCCAGCAGTTACCCCCTCCCAGGGGCAGTCGAGCAGTACTTC
CASSYPLPGAVEQYF
>TRBJ1-6|TRBD1|TRBV19|.
TGTGCCAGTAGTCCCCGACAGGGAGCAAAACTGTCCTATAATTCACCCCTCCACTTT
CASSPRQGAKLSYNSPLHF
>TRBJ1-4|.|TRBV4-2|.
TGTGCCAGCAGCCAAGGAGGACAGAATGAAAAACTGTTTTTT
CASSQGGQNEKLFF
>TRBJ1-5|TRBD1|TRBV19|.
TGTGCCAGTAGCTACAGGGGGTATAGCAATCAGCCCCAGCATTTT
CASSYRGYSNQPQHF
>TRBJ2-7|.|TRBV7-2|.
TGTGCCAGCAGCGGATTAAGGAGCGCGGGGACCTACGAGCAGTACTTC
CASSGLRSAGTYEQYF
>TRBJ2-7|TRBD1|TRBV11-2|few
TGTGCCAGCAGCCCATGGCCCGACAGGGGCTACGAGCAGTACTTC
CASSPWPDRGYEQYF
>TRBJ1-5|TRBD1|TRBV28|.
TGTGCCAGCAGTTTGCCGTTTGGAGGACAGGGGAGGACCCAGCATTTT
CASSLPFGGQGRTQHF
>TRBJ2-1|.|TRBV30|.
TGTGCCTGGGCGGCGGGCTACAATGAGCAGTTCTTC
CAWAAGYNEQFF
>TRBJ1-2|TRBD1|TRBV7-3|.
TGTGCCAGCAGCCCCGGACAGGATTATGGCTACACCTTC
CASSPGQDYGYTF
>TRBJ1-2|TRBD1|TRBV6-5|.
TGTGCCAGCAGCAGGACAGGGCCAGGCTATGGCTACACCTTC
CASSRTGPGYGYTF